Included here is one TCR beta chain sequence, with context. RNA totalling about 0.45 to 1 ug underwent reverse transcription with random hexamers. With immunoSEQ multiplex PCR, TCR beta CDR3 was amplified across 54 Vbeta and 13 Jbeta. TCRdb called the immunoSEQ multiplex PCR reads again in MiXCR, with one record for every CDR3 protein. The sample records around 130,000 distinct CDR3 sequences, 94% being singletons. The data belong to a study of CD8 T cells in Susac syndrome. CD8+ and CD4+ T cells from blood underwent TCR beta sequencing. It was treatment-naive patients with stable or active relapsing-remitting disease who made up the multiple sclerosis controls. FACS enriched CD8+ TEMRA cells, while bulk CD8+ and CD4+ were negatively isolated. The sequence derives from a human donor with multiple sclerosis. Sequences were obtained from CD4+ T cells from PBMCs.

CDR3: CASSYRGGPEKLFF. CDR3 nucleotides: TGTGCCAGCAGTTACAGAGGGGGCCCTGAAAAACTGTTTTTT. J is TRBJ1-4 and V is TRBV6-5, with 7 bases identical to TRBD1. CDR1 is MNHEY, CDR2 SVGAGI, per germline. V dropped 2 bases and J dropped 7; count of bases not matched to a gene: 4. The CDR3 has 14 residues.